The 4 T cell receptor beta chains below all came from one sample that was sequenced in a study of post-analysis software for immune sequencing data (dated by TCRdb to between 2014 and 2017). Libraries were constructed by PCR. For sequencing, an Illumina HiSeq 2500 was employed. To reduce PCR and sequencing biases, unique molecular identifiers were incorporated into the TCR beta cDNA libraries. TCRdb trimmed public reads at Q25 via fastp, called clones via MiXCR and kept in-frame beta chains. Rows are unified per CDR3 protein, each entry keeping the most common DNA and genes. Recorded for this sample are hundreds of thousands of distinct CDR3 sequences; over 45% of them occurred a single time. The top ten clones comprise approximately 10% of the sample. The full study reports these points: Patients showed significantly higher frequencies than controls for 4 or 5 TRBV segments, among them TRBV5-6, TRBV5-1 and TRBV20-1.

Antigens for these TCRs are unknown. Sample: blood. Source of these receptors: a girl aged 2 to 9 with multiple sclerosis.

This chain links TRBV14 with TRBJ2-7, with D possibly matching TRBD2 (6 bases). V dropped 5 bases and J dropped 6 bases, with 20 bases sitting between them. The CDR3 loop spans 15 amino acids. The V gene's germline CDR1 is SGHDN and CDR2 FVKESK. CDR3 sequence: CASSYRGTGISEQYF. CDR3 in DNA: TGTGCCAGCAGCTACCGGGGGACGGGGATTTCCGAGCAGTACTTC.

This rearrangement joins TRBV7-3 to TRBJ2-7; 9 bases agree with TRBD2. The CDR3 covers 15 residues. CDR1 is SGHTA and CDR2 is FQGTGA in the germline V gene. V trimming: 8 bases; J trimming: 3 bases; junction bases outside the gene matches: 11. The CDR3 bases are TGTGCCAGCCTAGAAGCGGGAGGCTTAAACTACGAGCAGTACTTC. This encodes CASLEAGGLNYEQYF.

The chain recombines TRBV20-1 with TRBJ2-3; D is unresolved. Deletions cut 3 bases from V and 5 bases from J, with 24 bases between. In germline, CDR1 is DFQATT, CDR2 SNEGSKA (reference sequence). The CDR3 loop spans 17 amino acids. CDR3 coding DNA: TGCAGTGCTAGGAATCCAGAAGATTTGGGCGTACAAGATACGCAGTATTTT. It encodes CSARNPEDLGVQDTQYF.

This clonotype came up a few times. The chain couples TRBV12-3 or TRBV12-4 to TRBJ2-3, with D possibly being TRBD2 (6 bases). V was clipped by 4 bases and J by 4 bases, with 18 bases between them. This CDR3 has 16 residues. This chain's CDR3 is CASSSPSSAGSDTQYF. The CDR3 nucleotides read TGTGCCAGCAGTTCCCCCAGTTCAGCGGGCTCAGATACGCAGTATTTT.